Shown below are 17 T cell receptor beta chains from a single sample sequenced in a study of a mutant IDH1 vaccine in newly diagnosed glioma. No antigen has been identified for these receptors. Time point indicated: week 11, during vaccination. Doses consisted of 300 ug of mutant IDH1 20-mer peptide each, paired with topical imiquimod. Measured with immunoSEQ multiplex PCR; TCRdb has only the in-frame clones, and not every one. The table shows about 52,000 clones, with roughly 91% occurring only once. Here the sequenced sample was PBMCs, taken from a glioma patient whose treatment included an IDH1 peptide vaccine. These TCRs come from a man aged 50 to 59 with glioma.

This clone is a singleton in its sample. The CDR3 nucleotides read TGTGCCAGCAGCGGCCGGGACAGGGATAATGAAAAACTGTTTTTT. Protein: CASSGRDRDNEKLFF. V gene TRBV9 combines with J gene TRBJ1-4; TRBD1 matches 9 bases. The V gene end was trimmed by 3 bases and the J gene end by 4 bases; junction bases not matched to a gene: 4. The CDR3 totals 15 residues. CDR1 and CDR2 (germline): SGDLS, YYNGEE.

This clone came up a few times. The chain couples TRBV14 to TRBJ1-2; D possibly corresponds to TRBD1 (5 bases). Germline V gene data show CDR1 as SGHDN and CDR2 as FVKESK. V was shortened by 1 base and J by 8 bases, with 11 bases between the two germline ends. The CDR3 consists of 13 residues. This chain's CDR3 is CASSQVSGIGYTF. The CDR3 coding sequence is TGTGCCAGCAGCCAAGTATCAGGGATAGGCTACACCTTC.

The V gene is TRBV5-6, the J gene TRBJ1-5; TRBD1 might be the D (6 bases). Germline assignment: CDR1 SGHDT and CDR2 YYEEEE. The CDR3 spans 14 residues. V was shortened by 0 bases and J by 6 bases, with 10 bases between the two germline ends. The CDR3 DNA reads TGTGCCAGCAGCTTGGCGGGGGGCCGTCAGCCCCAGCATTTT. It yields the protein CASSLAGGRQPQHF.

The rearrangement links TRBV19 to TRBJ1-6; D is unclear. Per the germline V gene, CDR1 is LNHDA and CDR2 is SQIVND (reference sequence). V lost 3 bases and J 4 bases, leaving 10 bases between the germline ends. CDR3 length equals 15 residues. The CDR3 coding sequence is TGTGCCAGTAGTATGCAGCTTTTTTATAATTCACCCCTCCACTTT. It specifies CASSMQLFYNSPLHF.

The CDR3 protein is CASSLSGRETDTQYF. In nucleotides, the CDR3 is TGTGCCAGCAGCTTGAGCGGGAGGGAAACAGATACGCAGTATTTT. V is TRBV11-2 and J is TRBJ2-3; 10 bases are a match to TRBD2. The CDR3 totals 15 residues. The trim removed 3 bases at V and 3 bases at J, leaving 3 bases unmatched. Looked up from germline, CDR1 is SGHAT and CDR2 is FQNNGV.

About this clone itself: This same CDR3 is encoded by further DNA sequences in the sample. The J gene is TRBJ2-5, the V gene TRBV7-2; 16 nucleotides line up with TRBD2. Germline values: CDR1 SGHTA, CDR2 FQGNSA. Trimming cost V 5 bases and J 5 bases; bases outside gene matches: 5. This CDR3 is 16 amino acids long. In DNA, the CDR3 is TGTGCCAGCAGCCGGGGACTAGCGGGGGGGCGGGAGACCCAGTACTTC. This codes for CASSRGLAGGRETQYF.

This rearrangement joins TRBV11-2 to TRBJ2-3; 9 positions match TRBD2. Germline CDR1 SGHAT, CDR2 FQNNGV. The CDR3 totals 12 residues. The junction had 2 bases not matched to a gene; V was cut back by 3 bases and J by 10 bases. This CDR3 reads CASSFSGRAQYF. The DNA for the CDR3 is TGTGCCAGCAGCTTTAGCGGGAGAGCGCAGTATTTT.

This chain joins TRBV18 and TRBJ2-7; 9 positions agree with TRBD2. Germline V gene data show CDR1 as KGHSH and CDR2 as LQKENI. Losses at the gene ends were 3 bases for V and 3 bases for J; bases not matched to a gene: 9. This CDR3 is built from 16 residues. The DNA for the CDR3 is TGTGCCAGCTCACCGCCGGGCGGGGGGGCAGTCTACGAGCAGTACTTC. It specifies CASSPPGGGAVYEQYF.

V usage is TRBV6-1 and J usage is TRBJ2-3; possibly TRBD1 for D (5 bases). Germline CDR1 is MNHNS and CDR2 is SASEGT. The CDR3 is 17 amino acids. V dropped 4 bases and J dropped 0 bases, with 17 bases sitting between them. The CDR3 bases are TGTGCCAGCAGTGTGGGGCAGATCATTCCTAGCACAGATACGCAGTATTTT. Translating it yields CASSVGQIIPSTDTQYF.

The chain links TRBV6-4 to TRBJ1-1; no clear D gene. Germline loops: CDR1 MRHNA, CDR2 SNTAGT. The CDR3 has 13 amino acids. Deletions cut 8 bases from V and 1 base from J, with 11 bases between. The CDR3 bases are TGTGCCAGCGGGCAGACGTCGAACACTGAAGCTTTCTTT. Translation: CASGQTSNTEAFF.

This clone was observed a single time. J is TRBJ2-5 and V is TRBV27, with 8 positions matching TRBD2. This CDR3 comprises 19 residues. The V gene's germline CDR1 is MNHEY and CDR2 SMNVEV (reference sequence). The V gene end was trimmed by 3 bases and the J gene end by 4 bases; junction bases not matched to a gene: 19. CDR3 loop: CASSFIAPLAGSAGETQYF. The CDR3 DNA follows: TGTGCCAGCAGTTTTATCGCCCCCTTAGCGGGGTCGGCCGGAGAGACCCAGTACTTC.

CDR3 nucleotide sequence: TGTGCCAGCAGCCAAGATGGGACAGGGGCAGGAGGCTACACCTTC. Amino acids: CASSQDGTGAGGYTF. V usage is TRBV4-2 and J usage is TRBJ1-2; TRBD1 matches 10 bases. The germline V gene has CDR1 LGHNA and CDR2 YNFKEQ. The trim removed 0 bases at V and 8 bases at J, leaving 6 bases unmatched. There are 15 residues in the CDR3.

This chain joins TRBV27 and TRBJ2-7, with TRBD2 matching 7 bases. The V and J ends lost 5 bases and 3 bases, in that order; junction bases with no gene match: 10. CDR1 MNHEY and CDR2 SMNVEV come from the germline V gene (reference sequence). This CDR3 region has 15 residues. Here the CDR3 reads CASSLTPGGGYEQYF. CDR3 DNA sequence: TGTGCCAGCAGTCTCACCCCAGGCGGGGGCTACGAGCAGTACTTC.

V is TRBV9 and J is TRBJ2-1, with a tentative D call TRBD1 (6 bases). Trimming removed 3 bases from V and 8 bases from J, with 18 bases in between. CDR1 and CDR2 (germline): SGDLS, YYNGEE. CDR3 length: 15 residues. CDR3 DNA: TGTGCCAGCAGCGCCGACAGGACCCGTGGGGATGAGCAGTTCTTC. Translated, it gives CASSADRTRGDEQFF.

This sequence joins TRBV7-2 and TRBJ2-7, with D perhaps TRBD1 or TRBD2 (5 bases each). The germline V gene encodes CDR1 SGHTA and CDR2 FQGNSA. Trimming left V 3 bases short and J 2 bases short, with 20 bases between. The CDR3 contains 17 residues. The CDR3 coding sequence is TGTGCCAGCAGCTTCTACTCGGGTGGGTGGGACCCCTACGAGCAGTACTTC. This encodes CASSFYSGGWDPYEQYF.

The rearrangement links TRBV19 to TRBJ2-7; 9 nucleotides match TRBD1. After removal of 6 bases from V and 6 bases from J, the junction contained 12 bases not matched to a gene. Germline V CDR1 and CDR2: LNHDA, SQIVND (reference sequence). CDR3 size: 15 residues. In nucleotides, the CDR3 is TGTGCCAGTAGGAATACCGGGACAGGGAGTAGCGAGCAGTACTTC. Translated, it gives CASRNTGTGSSEQYF.

This clone appeared a few times. The V and J genes are TRBV4-2 and TRBJ1-1; unclear D gene. The V gene lost 0 bases and the J gene lost 0 bases, with 5 bases spanning the gap. The CDR3 length is 14 residues. Looked up from germline, CDR1 is LGHNA and CDR2 is YNFKEQ. The CDR3 DNA reads as TGTGCCAGCAGCCAAGAAAATTTGAACACTGAAGCTTTCTTT. Protein: CASSQENLNTEAFF.